A selection of T cell receptor beta chains follows, all from one sample in a study of cytomegalovirus exposure and HLA in healthy donors. Clones were read by immunoSEQ multiplex PCR, and TCRdb kept only the in-frame ones, dropping some. The data show about 150,000 clones, roughly 81% seen once. The sample was PBMCs. These receptor sequences come from a girl aged 5-17 years in good health and CMV-seropositive. The CDR3 runs from the conserved cysteine through the conserved F or W. The D gene is left open where the match is weak. Only some rows state a clone size, as once, few, many or a class for expanded clones.

D gene | clone size | J gene | V gene | CDR3 DNA | CDR3 protein
TRBD2 | NA | TRBJ2-1 | TRBV12-5 | TGTGCTAGTGGTTTGGTTAGCGGGTTCAATGAGCAGTTCTTC | CASGLVSGFNEQFF
TRBD1 | few | TRBJ1-2 | TRBV30 | TGTGCCTGGAGTCCCAAATGGGACAGGTCCCCGGGCTACACCTTC | CAWSPKWDRSPGYTF
NA | few | TRBJ2-1 | TRBV2 | TGTGCCAGCAGTTCCCAGGGGATTCGTGAGCAGTTCTTC | CASSSQGIREQFF
NA | NA | TRBJ2-5 | TRBV2 | TGTGCCAGCAGCGGACAAAGCGTCGTGGAGACCCAGTACTTC | CASSGQSVVETQYF
TRBD1 | NA | TRBJ1-1 | TRBV29-1 | TGCAGCGTCACCCGACAGGGGGGGAACACTGAAGCTTTCTTT | CSVTRQGGNTEAFF
NA | NA | TRBJ2-3 | TRBV7-9 | TGTGCCAGCAGCGCGAACACAGATACGCAGTATTTT | CASSANTDTQYF
TRBD1 | NA | TRBJ2-1 | TRBV12-5 | TGTGCTAGTGGTTGGGGACAGGGAGTTGGCAATGAGCAGTTCTTC | CASGWGQGVGNEQFF
TRBD1 | NA | TRBJ2-1 | TRBV4-1 | TGCGCCAGCAGCCAGCATGACCGGGACAGTCACAATGAGCAGTTCTTC | CASSQHDRDSHNEQFF
NA | NA | TRBJ2-1 | TRBV18 | TGTGCCAGCTCACAAGACAGTGTATCCTACAATGAGCAGTTCTTC | CASSQDSVSYNEQFF
TRBD2 | NA | TRBJ2-1 | TRBV27 | TGTGCCAGCAGTCCCAACCGGGGACTAGCGGGGGGGCCGCCCTACAATGAGCAGTTCTTC | CASSPNRGLAGGPPYNEQFF
NA | NA | TRBJ1-1 | TRBV5-8 | TGTGCCAGCAGCTTACATCAAACGAACACTGAAGCTTTCTTT | CASSLHQTNTEAFF
TRBD1 | NA | TRBJ1-1 | TRBV5-1 | TGCGCCAGCGGACGGACAGGGGGCGGCACTGAAGCTTTCTTT | CASGRTGGGTEAFF
NA | once | TRBJ2-6 | TRBV7-6 | TGTGCCAGCAGCCCTCGACACCCCTACTCTGGGGCCAACGTCCTGACTTTC | CASSPRHPYSGANVLTF
TRBD2 | NA | TRBJ2-3 | TRBV5-1 | TGCGCCAGCAACGGACTAGCGGGTGCGTTGGATACGCAGTATTTT | CASNGLAGALDTQYF
NA | NA | TRBJ2-7 | TRBV2 | TGTGCCAGCAGTGAACCACGCGGCTCCTACGAGCAGTACTTC | CASSEPRGSYEQYF
TRBD1 | few | TRBJ1-1 | TRBV6-5 | TGTGCCAGCAGCCGGACAGGGGGGAACACTGAAGCTTTCTTT | CASSRTGGNTEAFF
NA | NA | TRBJ1-1 | TRBV6-5 | TGTGCCAGCAGCCGGGGAGAGGGAAAAGCTTTCTTT | CASSRGEGKAFF
TRBD1 | once | TRBJ2-3 | TRBV27 | TGTGCCAGCAGCGCACGACAGGGTATTACAGATACGCAGTATTTT | CASSARQGITDTQYF
TRBD1 | NA | TRBJ1-2 | TRBV5-1 | TGCGCCAGCAGCTCCCGACAGGGAGTGAGTGGCTACACCTTC | CASSSRQGVSGYTF
NA | NA | TRBJ1-4 | TRBV10-3 | TGTGCCATCAGTGAGTACCAGGGGATCGGCGAAAAACTGTTTTTT | CAISEYQGIGEKLFF
TRBD1 | NA | TRBJ1-4 | TRBV4-1 | TGCGCCAGCAGCCAAGGACAGGGGGATTCCGAAAAACTGTTTTTT | CASSQGQGDSEKLFF
TRBD1 | NA | TRBJ2-1 | TRBV2 | TGTGCCAGCAGTAGACAGGGGGCCTACAATGAGCAGTTCTTC | CASSRQGAYNEQFF
TRBD1 | NA | TRBJ1-1 | TRBV7-6 | TGTGCCAGCAGCTTGACTTGGGGGGCAGGGGGAGTCACTGAAGCTTTCTTT | CASSLTWGAGGVTEAFF
NA | NA | TRBJ1-1 | TRBV18 | TGTGCCAGCTCACCAGGGGCCTTTGAAGCTTTCTTT | CASSPGAFEAFF
NA | once | TRBJ1-1 | TRBV7-8 | TGTGCCAGCAGCTTAGTTGATTATGAGGGTGTGAACACTGAAGCTTTCTTT | CASSLVDYEGVNTEAFF
TRBD1 | NA | TRBJ1-2 | TRBV30 | TGTGTTGTTTTGAGACAGGGTTATGGCTACACCTTC | CVVLRQGYGYTF
TRBD1 | NA | TRBJ1-1 | TRBV30 | TGTGCCTGGAGTAGAGGACAGGGGGTCGGTGAAGCTTTCTTT | CAWSRGQGVGEAFF
TRBD1 | NA | TRBJ1-1 | TRBV25-1 | TGTGCCAGCAGTGTCACAGGGGGCACTGAAGCTTTCTTT | CASSVTGGTEAFF
TRBD2 | NA | TRBJ2-1 | TRBV7-9 | TGTGCCAGCAGCTCCCCGACTAGCGGGGGGGCGGGAGAGCAGTTCTTC | CASSSPTSGGAGEQFF
NA | NA | TRBJ1-2 | TRBV19 | TGTGCCAGTACCTCGAAGCTACGGACAGTAGCGAACTATGGCTACACCTTC | CASTSKLRTVANYGYTF
NA | NA | TRBJ1-1 | TRBV6-6 | TGTGCCAGCAGTTACTCGGGAGAAATGAACACTGAAGCTTTCTTT | CASSYSGEMNTEAFF
TRBD1 | once | TRBJ1-2 | TRBV9 | TGTGCCAGCAGCGTTACAGGGGGCGATGGCTACACCTTC | CASSVTGGDGYTF
TRBD1 | NA | TRBJ2-1 | TRBV9 | TGTGCCAGCAGCGCCGCCGGACAGGGAAAGTATAGTGAGCAGTTCTTC | CASSAAGQGKYSEQFF
TRBD2 | few | TRBJ2-1 | TRBV6-5 | TGTGCCAGCAGTTACGTGGGGGGGGATGAGCAGTTCTTC | CASSYVGGDEQFF
NA | NA | TRBJ1-1 | TRBV6-5 | TGTGCCACTGGGAGGGGGAACACTGAAGCTTTCTTT | CATGRGNTEAFF
TRBD1 | few | TRBJ1-2 | TRBV6-5 | TGTGCCAGCAGTTCAGGACAGGGGGCGGGTATACGTGGCTACACCTTC | CASSSGQGAGIRGYTF
TRBD2 | few | TRBJ2-3 | TRBV10-1 | TGCGCCAGCATTATCAACCAACGGGGGGACAGCACAGATACGCAGTATTTT | CASIINQRGDSTDTQYF
TRBD1 | NA | TRBJ2-2 | TRBV9 | TGTGCCAGCAGCTTGACAGGGGGCGCGGGCACCGGGGAGCTGTTTTTT | CASSLTGGAGTGELFF
TRBD1 | few | TRBJ2-2 | TRBV30 | TGTGCCTGGAGTCGCCGAGACAGGGGTACCTCCGGCACCGGGGAGCTGTTTTTT | CAWSRRDRGTSGTGELFF
TRBD2 | NA | TRBJ2-7 | TRBV30 | TGTGCCTGGAGCCCTCCGGGGGGGCCCTACGAGCAGTACTTC | CAWSPPGGPYEQYF
TRBD1 | NA | TRBJ2-2 | TRBV7-3 | TGTGCCAGCAGCCCCGGACAGGGGGCATCGAACACCGGGGAGCTGTTTTTT | CASSPGQGASNTGELFF